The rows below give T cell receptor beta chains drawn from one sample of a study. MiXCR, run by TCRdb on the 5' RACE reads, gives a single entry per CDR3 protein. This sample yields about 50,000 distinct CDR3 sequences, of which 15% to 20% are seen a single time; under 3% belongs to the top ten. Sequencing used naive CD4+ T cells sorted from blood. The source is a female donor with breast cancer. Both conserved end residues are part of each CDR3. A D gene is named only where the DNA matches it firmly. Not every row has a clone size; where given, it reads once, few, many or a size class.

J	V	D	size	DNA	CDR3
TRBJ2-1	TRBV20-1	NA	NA	TGCAGTGCCCGCGGGACTCTTCTTTCGTACAATGAGCAGTTCTTC	CSARGTLLSYNEQFF
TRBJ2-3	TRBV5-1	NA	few	TGCGCCGCGCGAAAAGGGGGGCACACAGATACGCAGTATTTT	CAARKGGHTDTQYF
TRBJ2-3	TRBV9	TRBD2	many	TGTGCCAGCAGCCCGGTAATGACTAGCGGAACAGATACGCAGTATTTT	CASSPVMTSGTDTQYF
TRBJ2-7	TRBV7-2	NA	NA	TGTGCCAGCAGCTTAGGGTGGCTAGTAGAGCAGTACTTC	CASSLGWLVEQYF
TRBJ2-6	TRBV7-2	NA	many	TGTGCCAGCAGCTCACGGAATCCGGGGGCCAACGTCCTGACTTTC	CASSSRNPGANVLTF
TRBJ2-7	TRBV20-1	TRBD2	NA	TGCAGTGTCAGCCTGGGACTAGATTCGATTTACGAGCAGTACTTC	CSVSLGLDSIYEQYF
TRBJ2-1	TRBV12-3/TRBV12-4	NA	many	TGTGCCAGCATCAGGGGCTGGTACAATGAGCAGTTCTTC	CASIRGWYNEQFF
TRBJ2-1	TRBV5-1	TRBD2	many	TGCGCCAGCAGCTTAGGCGGGAGGGCCGACAATGAGCAGTTCTTC	CASSLGGRADNEQFF
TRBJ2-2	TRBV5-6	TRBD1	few	TGTGCCAGCAGCCGGGGACAGGGGGTCGGCACCGGGGAGCTGTTTTTT	CASSRGQGVGTGELFF
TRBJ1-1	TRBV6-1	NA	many	TGTGCCAGCAGTGCACAGGGGAACACTGAAGCTTTCTTT	CASSAQGNTEAFF
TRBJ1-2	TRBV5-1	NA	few	TGCGCCAGCAGCAAGGACCCTTATATCTATGGCTACACCTTC	CASSKDPYIYGYTF
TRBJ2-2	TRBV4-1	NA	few	TGCGCCAGCAGCCGCAGGCGGCTCGCGAACACCGGGGAGCTGTTTTTT	CASSRRRLANTGELFF
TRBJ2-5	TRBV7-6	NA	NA	TGTGCCAGCAGCTTCGGAAAGCAAGAGACCCAGTACTTC	CASSFGKQETQYF
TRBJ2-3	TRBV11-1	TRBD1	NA	TGTGCCAGCAGCCCCGGACAGGGCCCTTCCACAGATACGCAGTATTTT	CASSPGQGPSTDTQYF
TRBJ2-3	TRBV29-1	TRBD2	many	TGCAGCGTTGGAACTAGCGGGGGTTACACAGATACGCAGTATTTT	CSVGTSGGYTDTQYF
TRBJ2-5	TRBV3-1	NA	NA	TGTGCCAGCAGCCAAGCTGATAGGGGGGAGACCCAGTACTTC	CASSQADRGETQYF
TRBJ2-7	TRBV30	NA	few	TGTGCCTGGACCCCCGGCTACGAGCAGTACTTC	CAWTPGYEQYF
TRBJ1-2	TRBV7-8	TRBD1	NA	TGTGCCAGCAGCCCCGGCGGGACAGGGGATGGCTACACCTTC	CASSPGGTGDGYTF
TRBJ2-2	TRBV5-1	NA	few	TGCGCCAGCAGCCCCGAGAACACCGGGGAGCTGTTTTTT	CASSPENTGELFF
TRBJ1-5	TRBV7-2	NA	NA	TGTGCCAGCAGCTTATCAACGGGGGAGAATCAGCCCCAGCATTTT	CASSLSTGENQPQHF
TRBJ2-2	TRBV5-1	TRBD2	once	TGCGCCAGCAGCTCCGGGACTAGCGGGAGAACCGGGGAGCTGTTTTTT	CASSSGTSGRTGELFF
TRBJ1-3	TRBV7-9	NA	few	TGTGCCAGCAGCCCACAGGGTGCAGGAAACACCATATATTTT	CASSPQGAGNTIYF
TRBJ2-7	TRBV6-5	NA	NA	TGTGCCAGCAGTCCTGGGGTCCTGACGAACGAGCAGTACTTC	CASSPGVLTNEQYF
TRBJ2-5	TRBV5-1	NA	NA	TGCGCCAGCAGTCCAACTACTCCGAAAGCGACCCAGTACTTC	CASSPTTPKATQYF
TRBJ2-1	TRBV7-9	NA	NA	TGTGCCAGCAGCTTAGGAGGGCAGAGCGGACCCTACAATGAGCAGTTCTTC	CASSLGGQSGPYNEQFF
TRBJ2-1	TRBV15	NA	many	TGTGCCACCAGCAACGGCAAGGGACCCCGCGGGGATGAGCAGTTCTTC	CATSNGKGPRGDEQFF
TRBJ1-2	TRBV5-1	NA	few	TGCGCCAGCAGCTTGAGGGAAGCTAACTATGGCTACACCTTC	CASSLREANYGYTF
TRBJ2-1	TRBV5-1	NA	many	TGCGCCAGCAGCTCCGGGAGTGGGGATGAGCAGTTCTTC	CASSSGSGDEQFF
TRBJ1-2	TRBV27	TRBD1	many	TGTGCCAGCAGTTTAAGGACAGGGGCTTTTCGGGGCTATGGCTACACCTTC	CASSLRTGAFRGYGYTF
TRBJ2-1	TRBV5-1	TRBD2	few	TGCGCCAGCAGCCCTCTAGCGGCTTCCTACAATGAGCAGTTCTTC	CASSPLAASYNEQFF
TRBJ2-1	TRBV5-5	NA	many	TGTGCCAGCAGCACCCACCCTTCCTACAATGAGCAGTTCTTC	CASSTHPSYNEQFF
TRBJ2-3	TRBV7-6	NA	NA	TGTGCCAGCAAGACCGGGACTTCTTACACAGATACGCAGTATTTT	CASKTGTSYTDTQYF
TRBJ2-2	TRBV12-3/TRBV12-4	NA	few	TGTGCCAGCAGTTTTTCAGGCGGGGAGCTGTTTTTT	CASSFSGGELFF
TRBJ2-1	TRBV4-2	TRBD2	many	TGTGCCAGCAGCCAAGACCGGGGGGCCGCTAGCGGGAAAGGCAATGAGCAGTTCTTC	CASSQDRGAASGKGNEQFF
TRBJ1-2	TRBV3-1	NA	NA	TGTGCCAGCAGCCAAAACAGAAACTATGGCTACACCTTC	CASSQNRNYGYTF
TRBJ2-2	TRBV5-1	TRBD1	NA	TGCGCCAGCAGCGGTACAGGGGACACCGGGGAGCTGTTTTTT	CASSGTGDTGELFF
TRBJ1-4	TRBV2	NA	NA	TGTGCCAGCAGTGAAGCGCGGGGGTCTCGAGAAAAACTGTTTTTT	CASSEARGSREKLFF
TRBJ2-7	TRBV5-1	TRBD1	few	TGCGCCAGCAGCTCTTCGCCCCCGGGACAGGGTACCACCAGCGGCGAGCAGTACTTC	CASSSSPPGQGTTSGEQYF
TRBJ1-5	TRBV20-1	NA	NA	TGCAGTGCTAGAGGGGGAGTTTGGGACAATCAGCCCCCGCATTTT	CSARGGVWDNQPPHF